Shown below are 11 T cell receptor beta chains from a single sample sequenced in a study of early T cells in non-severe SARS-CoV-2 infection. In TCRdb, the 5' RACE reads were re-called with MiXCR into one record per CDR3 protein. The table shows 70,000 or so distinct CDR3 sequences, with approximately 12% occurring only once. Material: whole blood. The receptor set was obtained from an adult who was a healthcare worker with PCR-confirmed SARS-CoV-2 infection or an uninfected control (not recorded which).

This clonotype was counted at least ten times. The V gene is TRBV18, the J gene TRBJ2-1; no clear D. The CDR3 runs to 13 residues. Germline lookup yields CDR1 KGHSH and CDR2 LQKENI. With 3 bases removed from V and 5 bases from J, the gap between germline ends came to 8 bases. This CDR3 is CASSPSRDNEQFF. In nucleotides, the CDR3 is TGTGCCAGCTCACCCTCCCGGGACAATGAGCAGTTCTTC.

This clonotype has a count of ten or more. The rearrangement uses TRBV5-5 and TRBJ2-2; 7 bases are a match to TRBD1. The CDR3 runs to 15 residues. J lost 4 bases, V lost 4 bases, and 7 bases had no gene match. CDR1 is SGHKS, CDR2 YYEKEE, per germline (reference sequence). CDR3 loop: CASSDRDRFTGELFF. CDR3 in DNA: TGTGCCAGCAGCGACCGGGACAGATTCACCGGGGAGCTGTTTTTT.

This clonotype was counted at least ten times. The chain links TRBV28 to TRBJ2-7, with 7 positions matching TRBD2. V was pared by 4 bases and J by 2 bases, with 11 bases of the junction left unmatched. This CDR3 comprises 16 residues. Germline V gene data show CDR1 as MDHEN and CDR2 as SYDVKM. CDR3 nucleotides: TGTGCCAGCAGTTCCGGGCTGGGACTACAGGCCTACGAGCAGTACTTC. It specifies CASSSGLGLQAYEQYF.

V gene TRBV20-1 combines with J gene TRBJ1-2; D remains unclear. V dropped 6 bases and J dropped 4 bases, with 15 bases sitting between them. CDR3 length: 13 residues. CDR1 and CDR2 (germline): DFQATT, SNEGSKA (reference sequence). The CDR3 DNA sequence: TGCAGTGCGCCTTTGTCGTTGGGCTATGGCTACACCTTC. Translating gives CSAPLSLGYGYTF.

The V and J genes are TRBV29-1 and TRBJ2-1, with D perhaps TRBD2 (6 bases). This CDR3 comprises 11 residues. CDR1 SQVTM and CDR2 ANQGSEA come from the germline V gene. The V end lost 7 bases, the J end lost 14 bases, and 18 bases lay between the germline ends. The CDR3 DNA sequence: TGCAGCGAAACTAACGGAGGGCCTGAGTTCTTC. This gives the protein CSETNGGPEFF.

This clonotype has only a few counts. CDR3 protein: CASSFSEGGAFF. The DNA for the CDR3 is TGTGCCAGCAGTTTTAGTGAAGGGGGAGCTTTCTTT. The gene calls are TRBV12-3 or TRBV12-4 and TRBJ1-1; possible D gene TRBD1, 6 bases. The CDR3 loop spans 12 amino acids. Trimming left V 3 bases short and J 10 bases short, with 12 bases between.

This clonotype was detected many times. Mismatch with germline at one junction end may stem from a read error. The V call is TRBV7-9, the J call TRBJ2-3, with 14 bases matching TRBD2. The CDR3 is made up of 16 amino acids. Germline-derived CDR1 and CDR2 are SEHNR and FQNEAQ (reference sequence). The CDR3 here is CASSLGLAGGPDTQYF. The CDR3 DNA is TGTGCCAGCAGTTTAGGACTAGCGGGGGGCCCAGATACGCAGTATTTT. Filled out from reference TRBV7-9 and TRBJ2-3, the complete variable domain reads DTGVSQNPRHKITKRGQNVTFRCDPISEHNRLYWYRQTLGQGPEFLTYFQNEAQLEKSRLLSDRFSAERPKGSFSTLEIQRTEQGDSAMYLCASSLGLAGGPDTQYFGPGTRLTVL.

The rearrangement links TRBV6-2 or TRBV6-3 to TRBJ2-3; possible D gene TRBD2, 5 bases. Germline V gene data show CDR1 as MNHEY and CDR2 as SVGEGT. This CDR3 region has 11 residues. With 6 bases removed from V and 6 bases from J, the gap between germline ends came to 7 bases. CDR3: CASRRGDTQYF. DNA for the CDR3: TGTGCCAGCAGGAGAGGGGATACGCAGTATTTT.

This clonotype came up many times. The CDR3 region is CASSLKGVMGSYNEQFF. DNA of the CDR3: TGTGCCAGCAGCTTAAAAGGGGTGATGGGGTCCTACAATGAGCAGTTCTTC. This chain connects TRBV7-2 to TRBJ2-1; possibly TRBD1 for D (5 bases). V lost 2 bases to trimming and J lost 1 base, with 15 bases between them. CDR1 is SGHTA, CDR2 FQGNSA, per germline. The CDR3 extends over 17 amino acids.

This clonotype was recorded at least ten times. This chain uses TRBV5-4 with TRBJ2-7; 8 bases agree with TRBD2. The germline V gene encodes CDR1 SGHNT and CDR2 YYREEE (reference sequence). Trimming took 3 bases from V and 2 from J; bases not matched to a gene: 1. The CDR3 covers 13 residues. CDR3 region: CASSSGLAYEQYF. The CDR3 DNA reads TGTGCCAGCAGCTCGGGACTAGCCTACGAGCAGTACTTC.

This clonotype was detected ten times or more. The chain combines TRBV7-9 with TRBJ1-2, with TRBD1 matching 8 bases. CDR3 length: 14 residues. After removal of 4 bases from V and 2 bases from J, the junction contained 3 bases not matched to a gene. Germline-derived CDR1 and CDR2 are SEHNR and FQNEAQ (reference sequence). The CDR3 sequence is CASSSGTGNYGYTF. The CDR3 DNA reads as TGTGCCAGCAGCTCTGGGACAGGAAACTATGGCTACACCTTC.